Following are 2 T cell receptor beta chains from one sample sequenced in a study of blood T cell repertoires in COVID-19 (dated by TCRdb to the early 2020s). Libraries were constructed by the immunoSEQ multiplex PCR assay. TCRdb's version of the immuneACCESS table is confined to in-frame rearrangements and falls short of the full clone set. An unresolved V gene accounts for under half of the shortfall where checked; the remainder is of unknown origin. This sample comprises fewer than 250,000 clones, approximately 81% of them detected only once. Roughly a tenth of the sample rests with the top ten. Input material: peripheral blood. These receptors all stem from an elderly woman with COVID-19, enrolled during active disease.

The chain links TRBV7-2 to TRBJ1-2, with D uncertain. From germline, CDR1 is SGHTA and CDR2 FQGNSA. The CDR3 extends over 13 amino acids. Trimming took off 6 bases at V and 3 bases at J, with 11 bases between the two ends. The CDR3 nucleotides are TGTGCCAGCAGGTCCGGTCTGGACTATGGCTACACCTTC. It translates to CASRSGLDYGYTF.

V usage is TRBV28 and J usage is TRBJ1-4; 8 positions agree with TRBD1. Germline V gene data show CDR1 as MDHEN and CDR2 as SYDVKM. Losses at the gene ends were 6 bases for V and 5 bases for J; bases not matched to a gene: 5. The CDR3 is 14 amino acids. CDR3 DNA sequence: TGTGCCAGCAGATCACAGGGGGGGAATGAAAAACTGTTTTTT. Protein product: CASRSQGGNEKLFF.